These 30 T cell receptor beta chains originate from one sample sequenced in a study of cytomegalovirus exposure and HLA in healthy donors. Primers included in the PCR were 60 Vbeta and 13 Jbeta primers. Some clones are missing from TCRdb's copy, which holds only in-frame ones; the method was immunoSEQ multiplex PCR. This table has around 160,000 clones, 60% to 85% appearing once. The sequencing input was PBMCs. These receptors all come from a man in his fifties or sixties in good health and CMV-seropositive.

The J gene is TRBJ1-1, the V gene TRBV19; TRBD1 matches at 9 bases. The J segment lost 6 bases and the V segment lost 2 bases, leaving 7 bases of the junction unmatched. CDR3 length equals 15 residues. Germline CDR1 LNHDA, CDR2 SQIVND (reference sequence). The CDR3 region is CASSITTGGFAEAFF. Written as DNA, the CDR3 is TGTGCCAGTAGTATAACGACAGGGGGTTTCGCTGAAGCTTTCTTT.

The chain uses TRBV18 and TRBJ1-2, with TRBD1 identical over 7 bases. V lost 4 bases to trimming and J lost 6 bases; unmatched junction nucleotides: 5. Germline V lookup: CDR1 KGHSH, CDR2 LQKENI. The CDR3 is made up of 13 amino acids. The chain's CDR3 is CASSHGQANGYTF. For the CDR3, the DNA is TGTGCCAGCTCACACGGACAGGCAAATGGCTACACCTTC.

The rearrangement joins TRBV30 to TRBJ1-1; possible D gene TRBD1, 5 bases. The CDR3 is 14 residues long. Between the trimmed V and J ends, which lost 3 bases and 4 bases, there was a span of 15 bases. Germline V gene lookup returns CDR1 GTSNPN and CDR2 SVGIG (reference sequence). CDR3 DNA sequence: TGTGCCTGGAGCGTGGGGGGGAGAGGCACTGAAGCTTTCTTT. Its protein is CAWSVGGRGTEAFF.

The chain carries TRBV30 and TRBJ1-2; D not resolved. This CDR3 has 16 amino acids. Per the germline V gene, CDR1 is GTSNPN and CDR2 is SVGIG (reference sequence). V lost 0 bases to trimming and J lost 2 bases, with 16 bases between them. DNA of the CDR3: TGTGCCTGGAGTGTAAAAAATACAGAACCGAACTATGGCTACACCTTC. Protein product: CAWSVKNTEPNYGYTF.

The chain is built from TRBV7-8 and TRBJ2-2; a weak D match, TRBD1 (6 bases). This CDR3 region has 16 residues. V was shortened by 5 bases and J by 1 base, with 14 bases between the two germline ends. The germline CDR1 and CDR2 sequences are SGHVS and FQNEAQ. The CDR3 sequence is CASSPDSDRNTGELFF. The CDR3 bases are TGTGCCAGCAGCCCGGACTCGGACAGGAACACCGGGGAGCTGTTTTTT.

V is TRBV29-1 and J is TRBJ2-7, with 7 bases identical to TRBD2. The CDR3 is 13 amino acids. V trimming: 5 bases; J trimming: 1 base; junction bases outside the gene matches: 5. Germline CDR1 reads SQVTM; CDR2 reads ANQGSEA. This CDR3 is CSVRDGGSYEQYF. For the CDR3, the DNA is TGCAGCGTTCGAGACGGGGGGTCCTACGAGCAGTACTTC.

J is TRBJ1-3 and V is TRBV5-6, with no clear D. Germline loops: CDR1 SGHDT, CDR2 YYEEEE. Trimming pared 0 bases from V and 3 bases from J, leaving 4 bases between. CDR3 length: 13 residues. The CDR3 nucleotides are TGTGCCAGCAGCTTGGGTCATGGAAACACCATATATTTT. This gives the protein CASSLGHGNTIYF. Based on the CDR3 plus reference TRBV5-6 and TRBJ1-3, the full variable domain is DAGVTQSPTHLIKTRGQQVTLRCSPKSGHDTVSWYQQALGQGPQFIFQYYEEEERQRGNFPDRFSGHQFPNYSSELNVNALLLGDSALYLCASSLGHGNTIYFGEGSWLTVV.

This chain joins TRBV5-1 and TRBJ2-7; possibly TRBD1 for D (6 bases). The CDR3 runs 13 residues. From germline, CDR1 is SGHRS and CDR2 YFSETQ. V dropped 3 bases and J dropped 1 base, with 8 bases sitting between them. The CDR3, as DNA: TGCGCCAGCAGCTCACAGGGTTCCTACGAGCAGTACTTC. Translated, it gives CASSSQGSYEQYF.

This clone was found once. The CDR3 loop is CASSLGGSYGYTF. CDR3 coding DNA: TGCGCCAGCAGCTTAGGGGGCTCGTACGGCTACACCTTC. The chain couples TRBV5-1 to TRBJ1-2, with 7 nucleotides matching TRBD1. There are 13 residues in the CDR3. Germline V gives CDR1 SGHRS, CDR2 YFSETQ. The J segment lost 8 bases and the V segment lost 2 bases, leaving 6 bases of the junction unmatched.

The chain recombines TRBV6-5 with TRBJ1-1; D unresolved. Germline CDR1 and CDR2: MNHEY and SVGAGI. The CDR3 extends over 15 amino acids. V was clipped by 0 bases and J by 0 bases, with 8 bases between them. The CDR3 DNA sequence: TGTGCCAGCAGTTACTCGAACTACTTGAACACTGAAGCTTTCTTT. It encodes CASSYSNYLNTEAFF.

This clone was seen once. The DNA for the CDR3 is TGTGCCAGCAGTTTAGAGACAGGGGGCGTTAGCTCCTACGAGCAGTACTTC. This codes for CASSLETGGVSSYEQYF. V is TRBV28 and J is TRBJ2-7, with TRBD1 matching over 10 bases. The germline V gene encodes CDR1 MDHEN and CDR2 SYDVKM. V shed 2 bases and J 0 bases; nucleotides not matched to a gene: 7. The CDR3 is 17 amino acids.

The table lists this clone with a few counts. The gene calls are TRBV5-4 and TRBJ2-7, with TRBD2 identical over 13 bases. From germline, CDR1 is SGHNT and CDR2 YYREEE (reference sequence). V trimming: 4 bases; J trimming: 12 bases; junction bases outside the gene matches: 13. The CDR3 has 15 amino acids. The chain's CDR3 is CASSPDTGLAGKVYF. CDR3 in DNA: TGTGCCAGCAGCCCCGACACGGGACTAGCGGGGAAGGTGTACTTC.

This clone came up once. V usage is TRBV5-1 and J usage is TRBJ1-2; possibly TRBD1 for D (5 bases). CDR3 length equals 14 residues. Trimming pared 3 bases from V and 8 bases from J, leaving 17 bases between. Germline-derived CDR1 and CDR2 are SGHRS and YFSETQ. CDR3 sequence reads: CASSWEGRRYGYTF. DNA for the CDR3: TGCGCCAGCAGCTGGGAGGGGAGGCGGTACGGCTACACCTTC.

The V and J genes are TRBV5-1 and TRBJ1-2, with a tentative D call TRBD1 (6 bases). The V end lost 4 bases, the J end lost 0 bases, and 19 bases lay between the germline ends. Germline CDR1 is SGHRS and CDR2 is YFSETQ. The CDR3 is 17 residues long. CDR3 residues: CASSPQVRDTANYGYTF. The CDR3 DNA sequence: TGCGCCAGCAGCCCGCAGGTCCGGGACACAGCTAACTATGGCTACACCTTC. The complete variable domain, with remaining parts taken from reference TRBV5-1 and TRBJ1-2, reads KAGVTQTPRYLIKTRGQQVTLSCSPISGHRSVSWYQQTPGQGLQFLFEYFSETQRNKGNFPGRFSGRQFSNSRSEMNVSTLELGDSALYLCASSPQVRDTANYGYTFGSGTRLTVV.

The V and J genes are TRBV4-3 and TRBJ2-7; 7 bases map to TRBD1. The CDR3 runs 18 residues. V lost 0 bases and J lost 0; bases outside the gene matches: 11. Germline assignment: CDR1 LGHNA and CDR2 YSLEER. The DNA of the CDR3 is TGCGCCAGCAGCCAAGAACCCAACCAGGGACAGAGCTCCTACGAGCAGTACTTC. Its protein is CASSQEPNQGQSSYEQYF.

The CDR3 loop reads CAITGQGTTDTQYF. For the CDR3, the DNA is TGTGCCATCACCGGACAGGGGACCACAGATACGCAGTATTTT. The chain couples TRBV10-3 to TRBJ2-3, with TRBD1 matching 9 bases. Germline V gives CDR1 ENHRY, CDR2 SYGVKD. V was clipped by 7 bases and J by 2 bases; unmatched bases: 4. The CDR3 has 14 residues.

The rearrangement uses TRBV6-1 and TRBJ2-3; 15 nucleotides line up with TRBD2. The CDR3 contains 15 residues. V lost 8 bases and J lost 8; bases outside the gene matches: 8. The germline V gene encodes CDR1 MNHNS and CDR2 SASEGT. The CDR3 nucleotides read TGTGCCAGCCATGGACTAGCGGGGGGGCTGGGTACGCAGTATTTT. This encodes CASHGLAGGLGTQYF.

The sample holds one count of this clone. The rearrangement uses TRBV10-1 and TRBJ1-1; D gene unclear. Germline V lookup: CDR1 WNHNN, CDR2 SYGVQD (reference sequence). CDR3 length equals 13 residues. V lost 4 bases and J lost 1, with 7 bases in between. CDR3 amino acids: CASSGQRNTEAFF. CDR3 nucleotides: TGCGCCAGCAGTGGCCAGCGGAACACTGAAGCTTTCTTT.

This chain connects TRBV19 to TRBJ1-4, with D perhaps matching TRBD1 (6 bases). CDR1 and CDR2 from the germline V gene are LNHDA and SQIVND (reference sequence). The CDR3 is 16 amino acids. Trimming removed 5 bases at V and 0 bases at J, with 13 bases between. CDR3 residues: CASSLKAGATNEKLFF. CDR3 bases: TGTGCCAGTAGTCTGAAGGCAGGGGCAACTAATGAAAAACTGTTTTTT.

The chain uses TRBV11-2 and TRBJ1-1; D uncertain. The CDR3 is 12 amino acids. The germline V gene encodes CDR1 SGHAT and CDR2 FQNNGV. Trimming shortened V by 1 base and J by 4 bases, and 4 bases separated the two germline ends. In DNA, the CDR3 is TGTGCCAGCAGCTTAGTCTTCACTGAAGCTTTCTTT. Amino acids: CASSLVFTEAFF.

This clone was seen a few times. The rearrangement links TRBV19 to TRBJ1-3, with D unresolved. Germline CDR1 and CDR2: LNHDA and SQIVND (reference sequence). The germline V and J ends were trimmed by 1 base and 7 bases, with 8 bases remaining between them. The CDR3 totals 13 residues. CDR3 in DNA: TGTGCCAGTAGTATAGCTGGCTCGAACACCATATATTTT. Its translation is CASSIAGSNTIYF. Full variable domain (missing parts from reference TRBV19 and TRBJ1-3): DGGITQSPKYLFRKEGQNVTLSCEQNLNHDAMYWYRQDPGQGLRLIYYSQIVNDFQKGDIAEGYSVSREKKESFPLTVTSAQKNPTAFYLCASSIAGSNTIYFGEGSWLTVV.

The rearrangement links TRBV6-6 to TRBJ2-5, with TRBD2 matching 11 bases. V was pared by 6 bases and J by 1 base, with 7 bases of the junction left unmatched. CDR1 is MNHNY, CDR2 SVGAGI, per germline (reference sequence). This CDR3 contains 16 residues. The CDR3 loop reads CASRSRLAGSQETQYF. The CDR3, as DNA: TGTGCCAGCAGATCCAGACTAGCGGGAAGCCAAGAGACCCAGTACTTC.

The chain combines TRBV6-6 with TRBJ1-2; D uncertain. Germline V CDR1 and CDR2: MNHNY, SVGAGI (reference sequence). V shed 0 bases and J shed 8 bases, with 16 bases lying between them. CDR3 length: 15 amino acids. As DNA, the CDR3 is TGTGCCAGCAGTTACTCCTCGTCAGGCCCGTGGGGCTACACCTTC. Protein: CASSYSSSGPWGYTF.

The CDR3 region has the DNA TGTGCCAGCAGCGAAACTAGCGGGGGTGCGGGTACGCAGTATTTT. This gives the protein CASSETSGGAGTQYF. V usage is TRBV9 and J usage is TRBJ2-3; 11 nucleotides match TRBD2. The CDR3 spans 15 residues. Germline trimming cut 3 bases from V and 8 bases from J; bases unmatched to any gene: 8. Germline CDR1 is SGDLS and CDR2 is YYNGEE.

This clone was detected only once. V and J are TRBV7-9 and TRBJ1-2; TRBD1 might be the D (6 bases). V was shortened by 1 base and J by 11 bases, with 14 bases between the two germline ends. Germline assignment: CDR1 SEHNR and CDR2 FQNEAQ (reference sequence). This CDR3 has 13 amino acids. CDR3 amino acids: CASSLGPQGYYTF. The CDR3, as DNA: TGTGCCAGCAGCTTAGGTCCACAGGGTTATTACACCTTC.

The CDR3 loop reads CASSLGTSRGQETQYF. The CDR3 DNA follows: TGTGCCAGCAGCTTAGGGACTAGCCGGGGGCAAGAGACCCAGTACTTC. V is TRBV7-3 and J is TRBJ2-5; 9 bases line up with TRBD2. Germline V lookup: CDR1 SGHTA, CDR2 FQGTGA. J gave up 2 bases and V 2 bases, and 6 bases lay outside the gene matches. The CDR3 is 16 amino acids. Full variable domain (rest looked up from reference TRBV7-3 and TRBJ2-5): GAGVSQTPSNKVTEKGKYVELRCDPISGHTALYWYRQSLGQGPEFLIYFQGTGAADDSGLPNDRFFAVRPEGSVSTLKIQRTERGDSAVYLCASSLGTSRGQETQYFGPGTRLLVL.

This chain uses TRBV11-3 with TRBJ1-2, with 7 bases identical to TRBD1. The germline V gene encodes CDR1 SGHNT and CDR2 YENEEA. V shed 6 bases and J 8 bases; nucleotides not matched to a gene: 6. The CDR3 has 12 amino acids. The CDR3 region has the DNA TGTGCCAGCAGTCAAGCAGGGGGGGGCTACACCTTC. Encoded protein: CASSQAGGGYTF.

The gene calls are TRBV5-1 and TRBJ2-5; 10 bases match TRBD1. The J segment lost 3 bases and the V segment lost 0 bases, leaving 2 bases of the junction unmatched. There are 15 residues in the CDR3. Germline V gene lookup returns CDR1 SGHRS and CDR2 YFSETQ. The CDR3 region has the DNA TGCGCCAGCAGCTTGGCGGGGACAGGGGAAGAGACCCAGTACTTC. This gives the protein CASSLAGTGEETQYF.

The sample holds a few counts of this clone. The chain recombines TRBV29-1 with TRBJ2-3, with D unclear. This CDR3 is 12 amino acids long. The V end was cut by 1 base, the J end by 2 bases, with 4 bases between. Germline lookup yields CDR1 SQVTM and CDR2 ANQGSEA. CDR3: CSVEGLTDTQYF. DNA for the CDR3: TGCAGCGTTGAAGGGCTCACAGATACGCAGTATTTT.

J is TRBJ2-7 and V is TRBV30; D remains unclear. TRBJ2-5 explains the end of the DNA better; the J call may be wrong. The CDR3 is made up of 11 amino acids. Germline V gene data show CDR1 as GTSNPN and CDR2 as SVGIG (reference sequence). The CDR3 nucleotides read TGTGCCTGGAGTCACATGGAGACCCAGTACTTC. This translates into CAWSHMETQYF.